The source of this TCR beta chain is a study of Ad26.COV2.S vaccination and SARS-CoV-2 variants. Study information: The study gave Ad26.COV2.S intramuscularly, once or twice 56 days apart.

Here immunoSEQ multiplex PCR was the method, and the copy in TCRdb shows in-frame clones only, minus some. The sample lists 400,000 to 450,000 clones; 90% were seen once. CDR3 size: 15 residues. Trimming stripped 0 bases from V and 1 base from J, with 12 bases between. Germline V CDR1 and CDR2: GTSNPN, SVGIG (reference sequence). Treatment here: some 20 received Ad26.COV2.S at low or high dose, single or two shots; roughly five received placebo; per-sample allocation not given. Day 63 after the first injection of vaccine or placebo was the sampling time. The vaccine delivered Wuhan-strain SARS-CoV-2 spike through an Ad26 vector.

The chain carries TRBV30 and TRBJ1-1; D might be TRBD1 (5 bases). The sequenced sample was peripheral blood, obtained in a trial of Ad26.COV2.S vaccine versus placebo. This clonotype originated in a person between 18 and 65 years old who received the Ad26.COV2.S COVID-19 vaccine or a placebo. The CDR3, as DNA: TGTGCCTGGAGTGTTTGGGGGAATAGGAACACTGAAGCTTTCTTT. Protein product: CAWSVWGNRNTEAFF.